This is a list of T cell receptor beta chains from one sample in a study of blood T cell repertoires in COVID-19. Sequencing was performed with immunoSEQ multiplex PCR; in TCRdb, only in-frame clones are kept and a portion is missing. The table lists about 230,000 clones, approximately 83% of them singletons. The sequenced material came from peripheral blood. The receptor source for this set is a man in his forties with acute or convalescent COVID-19. The CDR3 runs from the conserved cysteine through the conserved F or W. Fields, in order: J gene, clone size, D gene, V gene, CDR3 length, CDR3 DNA, CDR3 protein. A D gene is named only where the DNA matches it firmly. Some rows mark clone size as missing; the rest say once, few, many or name a class of expanded clone.

>TRBJ2-5|NA|TRBD2|TRBV3-1/TRBV3-2|13
TGTGCCAGCAGGACTAGCGGGTGGGAGACCCAGTACTTC
CASRTSGWETQYF
>TRBJ2-5|NA|TRBD2|TRBV11-3|17
TGTGCCAGCAGCCCAGGCGGTAGCGGGAGAGGGGGAGAGACCCAGTACTTC
CASSPGGSGRGGETQYF
>TRBJ1-3|NA|NA|TRBV7-9|15
TGTGCCAGCAGCTTAGTTCCCTTCTCTGGAAACACCATATATTTT
CASSLVPFSGNTIYF
>TRBJ1-2|NA|NA|TRBV7-9|13
TGTGCCAGCAGCCATCAATCTCCGGGGGGCTACACCTTC
CASSHQSPGGYTF
>TRBJ1-4|once|TRBD1|TRBV24-1|14
TGTGCCACAATTGATAGACAGGGTCGTGAAAAACTGTTTTTT
CATIDRQGREKLFF
>TRBJ1-2|NA|NA|TRBV5-1|16
TGCGCCAGCAGCTTGGCCGCGGGTGAACCGAACTATGGCTACACCTTC
CASSLAAGEPNYGYTF
>TRBJ1-1|NA|TRBD1|TRBV29-1|13
TGCAGCGTTGAGGGGACAGGGGGCACTGAAGCTTTCTTT
CSVEGTGGTEAFF
>TRBJ2-3|NA|NA|TRBV14|16
TGTGCCAGCAGCCAAGATATCCAGGCCGGCACAGATACGCAGTATTTT
CASSQDIQAGTDTQYF
>TRBJ1-2|NA|TRBD1|TRBV27|15
TGTGCCAGCAGTAAAGGACAGGGGACCCTACTGAGCTACACCTTC
CASSKGQGTLLSYTF
>TRBJ1-2|NA|NA|TRBV19|14
TGTGCCAGTAGCCCGTTGACAGCGACGTATGGCTACACCTTC
CASSPLTATYGYTF
>TRBJ1-1|NA|NA|TRBV18|14
TGTGCCAGCTCACCGGGACAAGGGAACACTGAAGCTTTCTTT
CASSPGQGNTEAFF
>TRBJ1-1|NA|NA|TRBV7-2|13
TGTGCCAGCAGCCCGAGGGTGAACACTGAAGCTTTCTTT
CASSPRVNTEAFF
>TRBJ2-5|NA|TRBD2|TRBV10-3|13
TGTGCCATCAGATTGCGGGAGCAAGAGACCCAGTACTTC
CAIRLREQETQYF
>TRBJ2-2|NA|TRBD2|TRBV5-1|17
TGCGCCAGCAGCGTAACCGGGACTAGCGTCAACACCGGGGAGCTGTTTTTT
CASSVTGTSVNTGELFF
>TRBJ1-1|NA|NA|TRBV29-1|13
TGCAGCGTTGCCAGGGGAGGGGACACTGAAGCTTTCTTT
CSVARGGDTEAFF
>TRBJ2-1|NA|TRBD2|TRBV19|14
TGTGCCAGTAGCCCTAGCGGGGCCAGCGATGAGCAGTTCTTC
CASSPSGASDEQFF
>TRBJ2-5|NA|TRBD2|TRBV19|14
TGTGCCAGTAACCCGGAGCGGGATAGCGAGACCCAGTACTTC
CASNPERDSETQYF
>TRBJ1-2|NA|TRBD1|TRBV5-4|15
TGTGCCAGCAGCTTTACAGGGGGCGTTAGACAGGGCTACACCTTC
CASSFTGGVRQGYTF
>TRBJ2-2|NA|TRBD2|TRBV27|17
TGTGCCAGCAGTCTAAGACGACTAGCGGGAGTGGCCGGGGAGCTGTTTTTT
CASSLRRLAGVAGELFF
>TRBJ1-1|NA|NA|TRBV2|13
TGTGCCAGCAGTGAAGACAGGAACACTGAAGCTTTCTTT
CASSEDRNTEAFF
>TRBJ1-1|few|NA|TRBV29-1|11
TGCAGCGTTGATATGAACACTGAAGCTTTCTTT
CSVDMNTEAFF
>TRBJ2-2|NA|TRBD2|TRBV27|17
TGTGCCAGCAGTATGACTAGCGGGAGGAATAGGGGCGGGGAGCTGTTTTTT
CASSMTSGRNRGGELFF
>TRBJ1-1|NA|NA|TRBV3-1/TRBV3-2|16
TGTGCCAGCAGCCCTGCTGGTGGGCAGAAAAACACTGAAGCTTTCTTT
CASSPAGGQKNTEAFF
>TRBJ1-1|NA|TRBD1|TRBV10-3|14
TGTGCCATCAGTGCGGACAGGAAGAACACTGAAGCTTTCTTT
CAISADRKNTEAFF
>TRBJ1-3|NA|NA|TRBV18|15
TGTGCCAGCTCACCGGACAGAGCGGCTGGAAACACCATATATTTT
CASSPDRAAGNTIYF
>TRBJ1-5|NA|TRBD1|TRBV18|15
TGTGCCAGCTCACTTTCAGGGGGGCGCAATCAGCCCCAGCATTTT
CASSLSGGRNQPQHF
>TRBJ2-2|few|NA|TRBV19|13
TGTGCCAGTAGTATCCAGGGCTCCGGGGAGCTGTTTTTT
CASSIQGSGELFF
>TRBJ2-5|NA|TRBD1|TRBV2|15
TGTGCCAGCAGTGAGGAACAGGGGGCCGGTGTGACCCAGTACTTC
CASSEEQGAGVTQYF
>TRBJ1-2|NA|TRBD1|TRBV7-2|13
TGTGCCAGCAGCTTACCTGGACAGGGAGTTTACACCTTC
CASSLPGQGVYTF
>TRBJ1-2|NA|TRBD1|TRBV2|18
TGTGCCAGCATGGGGGAGAGACCGGACAGGGGGCTAACCTATGGCTACACCTTC
CASMGERPDRGLTYGYTF
>TRBJ1-6|NA|NA|TRBV5-5|15
TGTGCCAGCAGCTTCGGTTACTCCTATAATTCACCCCTCCACTTT
CASSFGYSYNSPLHF
>TRBJ1-3|few|NA|TRBV19|14
TGTGCCAGTAGTATATGGGCCTCTGGAAACACCATATATTTT
CASSIWASGNTIYF
>TRBJ2-5|few|TRBD1|TRBV10-2|16
TGCGCCAGCAGTGACACTGCCGGGACAGAAGAAGAGACCCAGTACTTC
CASSDTAGTEEETQYF
>TRBJ1-6|NA|NA|TRBV19|16
TGTGCCAGCCGCCCAGAATCTAGCTCCTATAATTCACCCCTCCACTTT
CASRPESSSYNSPLHF
>TRBJ1-5|NA|NA|TRBV6-5|14
TGTGCCAGCAGTCCTCGAAAAGAGGATCAGCCCCAGCATTTT
CASSPRKEDQPQHF
>TRBJ2-5|NA|TRBD2|TRBV19|14
TGTGCCAGTAGTCCGGGAGGTAATCCAGAGACCCAGTACTTC
CASSPGGNPETQYF
>TRBJ1-2|NA|NA|TRBV7-2|13
TGTGCCAGCAGCTTAGGTAGGGGATACGGCTACACCTTC
CASSLGRGYGYTF
>TRBJ2-5|NA|TRBD1|TRBV29-1|13
TGCAGCGTTGACGCAGGGGGCCTAGAGACCCAGTACTTC
CSVDAGGLETQYF
>TRBJ2-1|NA|TRBD2|TRBV6-2/TRBV6-3|15
TGTGCCAGCAGTTACTCTAGCGGGAGGCCCTATGAGCAGTTCTTC
CASSYSSGRPYEQFF
>TRBJ2-5|NA|NA|TRBV19|14
TGTGCCAGTAGCCCTCAAGATGGGCGAGAGACCCAGTACTTC
CASSPQDGRETQYF
>TRBJ2-1|NA|TRBD2|TRBV7-2|17
TGTGCCAGCACCCGCCAGACCATAGCGGGAGGGTTCAATGAGCAGTTCTTC
CASTRQTIAGGFNEQFF
>TRBJ2-2|NA|NA|TRBV11-3|15
TGTGCCAGCAGCCTCGACTCAATGAACACCGGGGAGCTGTTTTTT
CASSLDSMNTGELFF
>TRBJ1-1|NA|NA|TRBV7-2|15
TGTGCCAGCAGCTATAGGACATACGGGAACACTGAAGCTTTCTTT
CASSYRTYGNTEAFF
>TRBJ2-4|once|NA|TRBV9|13
TGTGCCAGCAGCCCTCAGGACAAAAACATTCAGTACTTC
CASSPQDKNIQYF
>TRBJ2-5|NA|TRBD1|TRBV14|13
TGTGCCAGCAGCTGGGGACAGTACGAGACCCAGTACTTC
CASSWGQYETQYF
>TRBJ1-2|NA|NA|TRBV3-1/TRBV3-2|17
TGTGCCAGCAGCCAAGGAGGTCCGGCAGGGGATAACTATGGCTACACCTTC
CASSQGGPAGDNYGYTF
>TRBJ2-3|NA|NA|TRBV29-1|12
TGCAGCGTTGATACAAGCACAGATACGCAGTATTTT
CSVDTSTDTQYF